Shown below are 8 T cell receptor beta chains from a single sample sequenced in a study of blood T cell repertoires in COVID-19. Profiled with immunoSEQ multiplex PCR; TCRdb holds only in-frame clones, not every one. The sample lists about 160,000 clones, 80% to 85% occurring once. The sequencing input was peripheral blood. The receptors were gathered from a man between 18 and 29 years old with active or convalescent COVID-19.

The genes are TRBV29-1 and TRBJ2-7; 7 bases are shared with TRBD1. V gave up 2 bases and J gave up 6 bases; unmatched junction bases: 7. In germline, CDR1 is SQVTM, CDR2 ANQGSEA. The CDR3 totals 13 residues. CDR3 in amino acids: CSVESDRESEQYF. CDR3 nucleotides: TGCAGCGTTGAATCTGACAGGGAGTCCGAGCAGTACTTC.

V usage is TRBV5-1 and J usage is TRBJ2-3; 8 nucleotides match TRBD1. Germline V gene lookup returns CDR1 SGHRS and CDR2 YFSETQ. Trimming cost V 7 bases and J 3 bases; bases outside gene matches: 7. The CDR3 spans 14 residues. CDR3 DNA sequence: TGCGCCAGCCAAGGACAGGGTGGAACAGATACGCAGTATTTT. Amino acid sequence: CASQGQGGTDTQYF.

V and J are TRBV6-5 and TRBJ1-4; 7 positions agree with TRBD1. Germline CDR1 MNHEY, CDR2 SVGAGI. The J segment lost 5 bases and the V segment lost 0 bases, leaving 3 bases of the junction unmatched. The CDR3 spans 15 residues. CDR3 coding DNA: TGTGCCAGCAGTTACTCGGGACAGAAAAATGAAAAACTGTTTTTT. Amino acid sequence: CASSYSGQKNEKLFF.

The chain employs TRBV27 and TRBJ2-1; 9 nucleotides line up with TRBD2. The CDR3 runs to 14 residues. CDR1 and CDR2 from the germline V gene are MNHEY and SMNVEV (reference sequence). Unmatched junction bases numbered 7, after V lost 6 bases and J lost 7 bases. CDR3 coding DNA: TGTGCCAGCAGCCCCGCGGGGGGGCGGAATGAGCAGTTCTTC. Amino acid sequence: CASSPAGGRNEQFF.

The chain carries TRBV15 and TRBJ2-7, with a tentative D call TRBD2 (5 bases). V lost 8 bases to trimming and J lost 2 bases, with 16 bases between them. CDR1 is LNHNV, CDR2 YYDKDF, per germline (reference sequence). This CDR3 is built from 14 residues. CDR3 DNA: TGTGCCACCCAGATCGAGGCCGGGACCTACGAGCAGTACTTC. It yields the protein CATQIEAGTYEQYF.

In this sample, this clone turned up once. The gene calls are TRBV7-9 and TRBJ1-2; 7 nucleotides line up with TRBD1. The CDR3 extends over 15 amino acids. J gave up 2 bases and V 4 bases, and 7 bases lay outside the gene matches. Germline values: CDR1 SEHNR, CDR2 FQNEAQ (reference sequence). The CDR3 bases are TGTGCCAGCAGCTCACCGGACAGGCCAAACTATGGCTACACCTTC. Translation: CASSSPDRPNYGYTF.

The chain combines TRBV7-9 with TRBJ2-7; TRBD1 might be the D (6 bases). CDR1 and CDR2 (germline): SEHNR, FQNEAQ (reference sequence). V dropped 5 bases and J dropped 2 bases, with 19 bases sitting between them. CDR3 size: 16 residues. CDR3 sequence reads: CASSRPRGKGTYEQYF. In DNA, the CDR3 is TGTGCCAGCAGCCGTCCGAGGGGGAAGGGAACCTACGAGCAGTACTTC.

This chain uses TRBV5-4 with TRBJ1-1; D is perhaps TRBD1 (6 bases). V was pared by 2 bases and J by 3 bases, with 8 bases between. CDR3 length: 13 residues. CDR1 and CDR2 from the germline V gene are SGHNT and YYREEE (reference sequence). The CDR3 spells CASSFNRDTEAFF. The CDR3 DNA is TGTGCCAGCAGCTTCAACAGGGACACTGAAGCTTTCTTT.